This TCR beta chain was found in a study of blood T cell repertoires in COVID-19. Across the whole study: Sites in the United States, Italy and Spain provided acute and convalescent COVID-19 samples. PBMCs, B-cell-depleted T cells, or T cells provided the cDNA or gDNA that made up the material.

Methods used by the authors: Reference gene primer amplification yielded estimated nucleated cell counts. Using immunoSEQ multiplex PCR, the repertoire was profiled, and TCRdb retains in-frame clones only, with some absent. That table supplies the V and J calls and clone size; D and trimming were determined from the DNA. This table holds about 98,000 clones, about 89% found once. The germline V gene encodes CDR1 LNHDA and CDR2 SQIVND (reference sequence). The CDR3 runs to 15 residues. V trimming: 1 base; J trimming: 3 bases; junction bases outside the gene matches: 3. The source material was peripheral blood. V usage is TRBV19 and J usage is TRBJ2-1; 7 bases line up with TRBD2. This receptor was obtained from a man in his fifties or sixties with acute or convalescent COVID-19. CDR3 amino acids: CASSIGGGDYNEQFF. In DNA form, the CDR3 reads TGTGCCAGTAGTATAGGGGGGGGAGACTACAATGAGCAGTTCTTC.